One and the same sample provided the 16 T cell receptor beta chains below, sequenced in a study of blood T cell repertoires in COVID-19. Method: immunoSEQ multiplex PCR; TCRdb's copy keeps in-frame clones and lacks some. This table holds 100,000 or so clones, roughly 91% found once. Sequenced sample: peripheral blood. These receptors all come from a human donor with acute or convalescent COVID-19. The donor label of this sample is uncertain.

This chain links TRBV6-2 or TRBV6-3 with TRBJ1-1; possibly TRBD1 for D (6 bases). The germline V and J ends were trimmed by 6 bases and 4 bases, with 9 bases remaining between them. The CDR3 is made up of 12 amino acids. Germline V gene lookup returns CDR1 MNHEY and CDR2 SVGEGT. In DNA form, the CDR3 reads TGTGCCAGCAGCCAACAGGGCACTGAAGCTTTCTTT. It specifies CASSQQGTEAFF.

The chain is built from TRBV30 and TRBJ2-4; the D gene is possibly TRBD1 (6 bases). The CDR3 is 15 residues long. Deletions cut 0 bases from V and 1 base from J, with 10 bases between. Germline V gene data show CDR1 as GTSNPN and CDR2 as SVGIG (reference sequence). In nucleotides, the CDR3 is TGTGCCTGGAGTGTTCAGGGGTGGGCCAAAAACATTCAGTACTTC. Translation: CAWSVQGWAKNIQYF. Complete variable domain (other parts from reference TRBV30 and TRBJ2-4): SQTIHQWPATLVQPVGSPLSLECTVEGTSNPNLYWYRQAAGRGLQLLFYSVGIGQISSEVPQNLSASRPQDRQFILSSKKLLLSDSGFYLCAWSVQGWAKNIQYFGAGTRLSVL.

The CDR3 protein is CASSYSVGVASSPLHF. CDR3 DNA: TGTGCCAGCAGTTACTCGGTCGGAGTGGCAAGTTCACCCCTCCACTTT. The gene calls are TRBV6-5 and TRBJ1-6; D uncertain. CDR1 is MNHEY and CDR2 is SVGAGI in the germline V gene. The V gene lost 0 bases and the J gene lost 9 bases, with 15 bases spanning the gap. This CDR3 comprises 16 residues.

A few counts support this clone. Here the CDR3 reads CASSPPSPFQETQYF. As DNA, the CDR3 is TGTGCCAGCTCACCACCGAGTCCCTTCCAAGAGACCCAGTACTTC. The V and J genes are TRBV18 and TRBJ2-5; D gene unclear. The germline V and J ends were trimmed by 0 bases and 1 base, with 9 bases remaining between them. CDR1 and CDR2 (germline): KGHSH, LQKENI. The CDR3 is 15 residues long.

The rearrangement uses TRBV2 and TRBJ1-1; a possible D gene is TRBD1 (5 bases). Trimming cost V 8 bases and J 1 base, with 14 bases left between them. The CDR3 has 14 amino acids. The germline V gene encodes CDR1 SNHLY and CDR2 FYNNEI. The CDR3 region is CASLLGTENTEAFF. In DNA, the CDR3 is TGTGCCAGCCTCCTCGGGACTGAGAACACTGAAGCTTTCTTT.

The J gene is TRBJ1-5, the V gene TRBV3-1 (or the pseudogene TRBV3-2); the match to TRBD1 covers 9 bases. V was pared by 4 bases and J by 6 bases, with 7 bases of the junction left unmatched. Per germline, CDR1 LGHDT and CDR2 YNNKEL (reference sequence). This CDR3 spans 15 amino acids. CDR3 in DNA: TGTGCCAGCAGCCCCTCGGGACAGGGAAGTCAGCCCCAGCATTTT. It specifies CASSPSGQGSQPQHF.

This clone has just one count. The rearrangement uses TRBV27 and TRBJ2-2, with 9 positions matching TRBD1. The CDR3 covers 18 residues. Unmatched junction bases numbered 11, after V lost 2 bases and J lost 4 bases. CDR1 and CDR2 (germline): MNHEY, SMNVEV (reference sequence). The CDR3 sequence is CASSLGRGRTGATGELFF. The CDR3 region has the DNA TGTGCCAGCAGTTTAGGCAGGGGTAGGACAGGGGCCACCGGGGAGCTGTTTTTT.

This chain links TRBV30 with TRBJ1-4; D is unclear. The V and J ends lost 0 bases and 6 bases respectively, with 5 bases between them. This CDR3 has 12 amino acids. Germline V lookup: CDR1 GTSNPN, CDR2 SVGIG (reference sequence). CDR3 in amino acids: CAWSVRDEKLFF. CDR3 sequence (DNA): TGTGCCTGGAGTGTACGGGATGAAAAACTGTTTTTT.

This chain joins TRBV28 and TRBJ1-5, with a weak D call TRBD1 (5 bases). Germline CDR1 MDHEN, CDR2 SYDVKM. The length of the CDR3 is 15 residues. With 6 bases removed from V and 2 bases from J, the gap between germline ends came to 14 bases. This CDR3 is CASRRPGVGNQPQHF. The CDR3 DNA sequence: TGTGCCAGCAGGAGACCGGGGGTAGGCAATCAGCCCCAGCATTTT.

The chain recombines TRBV11-2 with TRBJ2-7, with a possible D match to TRBD2 (5 bases). Looked up from germline, CDR1 is SGHAT and CDR2 is FQNNGV. The CDR3 consists of 13 residues. V lost 0 bases and J 7 bases, leaving 10 bases between the germline ends. The CDR3 reads CASSLEPLGEQYF. In DNA, the CDR3 is TGTGCCAGCAGCTTAGAGCCACTAGGTGAGCAGTACTTC.

This rearrangement joins TRBV23-1 to TRBJ2-6; D is unclear. TRBV23-1 is treated as an ORF (open reading frame) with a function not yet certain. The CDR3 length is 19 residues. The ends were cut back, 3 bases at V and 0 bases at J, with 18 bases in the middle. CDR3 nucleotides: TGCGCCAGCAGTCACCATGGGCCCGATCCAAGCTCTGGGGCCAACGTCCTGACTTTC. Protein: CASSHHGPDPSSGANVLTF.

This sequence joins TRBV4-3 and TRBJ2-1; D not certain. The V end lost 0 bases, the J end lost 8 bases, and 14 bases lay between the germline ends. Germline loops: CDR1 LGHNA, CDR2 YSLEER. CDR3 length equals 15 residues. The CDR3 DNA reads as TGCGCCAGCAGCCAAGAGAAGCAGCCGAGCGATGAGCAGTTCTTC. Residues: CASSQEKQPSDEQFF.

This chain uses TRBV5-5 with TRBJ2-3; TRBD1 agrees at 9 bases. V was clipped by 7 bases and J by 1 base; unmatched bases: 1. CDR1 SGHKS and CDR2 YYEKEE come from the germline V gene (reference sequence). The length of the CDR3 is 13 residues. The CDR3 DNA sequence: TGTGCCAGCGGGGACAGGGGCACAGATACGCAGTATTTT. Translated, it gives CASGDRGTDTQYF.

V gene TRBV27 combines with J gene TRBJ1-2; 8 bases agree with TRBD1. The CDR3 totals 14 residues. Germline V gives CDR1 MNHEY, CDR2 SMNVEV (reference sequence). The V segment lost 5 bases and the J segment 4 bases; nucleotides outside the gene matches: 6. In nucleotides, the CDR3 is TGTGCCAGCAGTCAAGGACAGGGAGCCTATGGCTACACCTTC. It specifies CASSQGQGAYGYTF.

V is TRBV9 and J is TRBJ2-2, with 8 bases that match TRBD2. The germline gives CDR1 SGDLS, CDR2 YYNGEE. V lost 6 bases, J lost 7 bases, and 5 bases stayed unmatched. The CDR3 loop spans 13 amino acids. The CDR3 spells CASKKREHGELFF. Written as DNA, the CDR3 is TGTGCCAGCAAAAAGCGGGAGCACGGGGAGCTGTTTTTT.

This clone was counted a single time. The rearrangement uses TRBV5-1 and TRBJ2-7, with TRBD2 identical over 8 bases. This CDR3 spans 15 amino acids. The J segment lost 2 bases and the V segment lost 0 bases, leaving 4 bases of the junction unmatched. CDR1 is SGHRS, CDR2 YFSETQ, per germline. The CDR3 DNA reads TGCGCCAGCAGCTTGGGGATAGCGGGGACCTACGAGCAGTACTTC. Translation gives CASSLGIAGTYEQYF. Supplemented by reference TRBV5-1 and TRBJ2-7, the full variable domain reads KAGVTQTPRYLIKTRGQQVTLSCSPISGHRSVSWYQQTPGQGLQFLFEYFSETQRNKGNFPGRFSGRQFSNSRSEMNVSTLELGDSALYLCASSLGIAGTYEQYFGPGTRLTVT.